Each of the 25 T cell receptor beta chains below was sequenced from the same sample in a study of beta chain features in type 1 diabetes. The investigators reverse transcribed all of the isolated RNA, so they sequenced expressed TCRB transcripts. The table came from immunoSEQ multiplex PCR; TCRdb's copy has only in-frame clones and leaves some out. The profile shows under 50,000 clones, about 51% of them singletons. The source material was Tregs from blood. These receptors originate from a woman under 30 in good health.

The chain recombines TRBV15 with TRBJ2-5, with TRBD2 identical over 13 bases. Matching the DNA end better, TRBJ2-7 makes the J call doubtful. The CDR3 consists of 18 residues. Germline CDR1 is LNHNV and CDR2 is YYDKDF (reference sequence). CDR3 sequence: CATSRVWGLAGSSYEQYF. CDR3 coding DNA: TGTGCCACCAGCAGAGTTTGGGGACTAGCGGGATCCTCCTACGAGCAGTACTTC.

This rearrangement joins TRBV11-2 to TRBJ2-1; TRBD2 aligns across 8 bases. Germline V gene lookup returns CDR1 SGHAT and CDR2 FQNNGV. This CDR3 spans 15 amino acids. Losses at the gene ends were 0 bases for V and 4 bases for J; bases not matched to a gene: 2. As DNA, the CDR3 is TGTGCCAGCAGCTTAGACGGCGGGAGGTACAATGAGCAGTTCTTC. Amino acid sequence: CASSLDGGRYNEQFF.

This CDR3 reads CASSHYRVSGANVLTF. The CDR3 nucleotides are TGCGCCAGCAGCCATTACAGGGTCTCTGGGGCCAACGTCCTGACTTTC. The chain links TRBV4-1 to TRBJ2-6; D may be TRBD1 (6 bases). Germline V gene sequence: CDR1 MGHRA, CDR2 YSYEKL. The CDR3 extends over 16 amino acids. V was clipped by 3 bases and J by 0 bases, with 9 bases between them.

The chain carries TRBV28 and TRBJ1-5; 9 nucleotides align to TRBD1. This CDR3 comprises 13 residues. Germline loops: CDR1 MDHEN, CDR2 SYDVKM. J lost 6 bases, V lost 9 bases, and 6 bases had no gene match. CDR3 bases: TGTGCCAGTACGACAGGGGGAAGTCAGCCCCAGCATTTT. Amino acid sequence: CASTTGGSQPQHF.

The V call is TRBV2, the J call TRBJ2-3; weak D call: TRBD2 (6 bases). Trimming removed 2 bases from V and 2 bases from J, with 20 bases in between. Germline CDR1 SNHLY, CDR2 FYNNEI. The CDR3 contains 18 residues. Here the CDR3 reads CASSERSARRDLTDTQYF. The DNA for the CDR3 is TGTGCCAGCAGTGAAAGGTCCGCCCGGCGGGACCTCACAGATACGCAGTATTTT.

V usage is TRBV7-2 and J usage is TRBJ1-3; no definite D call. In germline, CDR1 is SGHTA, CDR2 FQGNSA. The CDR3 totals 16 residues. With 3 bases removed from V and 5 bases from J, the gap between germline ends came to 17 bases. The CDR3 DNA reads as TGTGCCAGCAGCTTCGACCCAGGTTTTAAGCGAAACACCATATATTTT. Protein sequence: CASSFDPGFKRNTIYF.

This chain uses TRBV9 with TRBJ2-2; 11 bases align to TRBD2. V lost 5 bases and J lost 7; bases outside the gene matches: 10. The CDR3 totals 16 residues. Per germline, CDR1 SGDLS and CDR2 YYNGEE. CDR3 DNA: TGTGCCAGCAGTCACATTGGGACTAGCGGATACGGGGAGCTGTTTTTT. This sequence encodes CASSHIGTSGYGELFF. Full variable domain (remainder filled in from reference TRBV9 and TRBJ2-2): DSGVTQTPKHLITATGQRVTLRCSPRSGDLSVYWYQQSLDQGLQFLIQYYNGEERAKGNILERFSAQQFPDLHSELNLSSLELGDSALYFCASSHIGTSGYGELFFGEGSRLTVL.

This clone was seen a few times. DNA for the CDR3: TGTGCCAGCAGTGAAAACGGTAGCGGGAGAAATGAGCAGTTCTTC. It translates to CASSENGSGRNEQFF. The rearrangement links TRBV6-1 to TRBJ2-1; 9 bases map to TRBD2. Trimming cost V 2 bases and J 7 bases; bases outside gene matches: 6. CDR3 length: 15 amino acids. Germline loops: CDR1 MNHNS, CDR2 SASEGT.

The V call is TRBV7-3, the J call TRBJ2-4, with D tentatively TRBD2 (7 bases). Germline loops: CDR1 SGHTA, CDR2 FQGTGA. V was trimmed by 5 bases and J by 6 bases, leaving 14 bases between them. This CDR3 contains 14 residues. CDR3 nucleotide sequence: TGTGCCAGCAGCCCCGGGGGCGGGAGAAACATTCAGTACTTC. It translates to CASSPGGGRNIQYF. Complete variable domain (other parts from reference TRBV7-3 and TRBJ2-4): GAGVSQTPSNKVTEKGKYVELRCDPISGHTALYWYRQSLGQGPEFLIYFQGTGAADDSGLPNDRFFAVRPEGSVSTLKIQRTERGDSAVYLCASSPGGGRNIQYFGAGTRLSVL.

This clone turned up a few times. The CDR3 loop is CASSSRPGGRGTEAFF. DNA for the CDR3: TGTGCCAGCAGTTCACGTCCAGGGGGGCGCGGCACTGAAGCTTTCTTT. The chain employs TRBV27 and TRBJ1-1; 7 bases line up with TRBD1. There are 16 residues in the CDR3. Per germline, CDR1 MNHEY and CDR2 SMNVEV (reference sequence). Trimming cost V 4 bases and J 4 bases; bases outside gene matches: 12.

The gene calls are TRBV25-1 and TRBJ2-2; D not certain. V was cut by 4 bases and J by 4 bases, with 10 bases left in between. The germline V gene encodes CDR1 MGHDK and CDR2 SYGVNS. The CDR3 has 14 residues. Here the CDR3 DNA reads TGTGCCAGCAGTGGACTCGGCGGCACCGGGGAGCTGTTTTTT. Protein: CASSGLGGTGELFF.

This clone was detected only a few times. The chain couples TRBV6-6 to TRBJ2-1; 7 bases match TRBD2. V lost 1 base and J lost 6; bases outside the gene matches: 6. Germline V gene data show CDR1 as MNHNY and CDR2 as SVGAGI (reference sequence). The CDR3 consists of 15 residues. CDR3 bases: TGTGCCAGCAGTTACTTGCGGGAGAGGGTCAATGAGCAGTTCTTC. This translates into CASSYLRERVNEQFF.

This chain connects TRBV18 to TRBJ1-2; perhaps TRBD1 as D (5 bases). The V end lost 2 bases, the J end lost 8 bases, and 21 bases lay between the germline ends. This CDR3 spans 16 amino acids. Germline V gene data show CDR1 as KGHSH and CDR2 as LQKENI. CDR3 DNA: TGTGCCAGCTCACCATCGGCAGGGAACAATATCGGGGGCTACACCTTC. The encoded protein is CASSPSAGNNIGGYTF.

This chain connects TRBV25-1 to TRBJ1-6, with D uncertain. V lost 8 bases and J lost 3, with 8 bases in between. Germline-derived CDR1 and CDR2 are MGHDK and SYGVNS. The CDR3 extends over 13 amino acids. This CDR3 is CASATGYNSPLHF. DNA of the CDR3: TGTGCCAGCGCGACGGGCTATAATTCACCCCTCCACTTT.

CDR3 loop: CASKRTLSTDTQYF. The DNA for the CDR3 is TGTGCCAGTAAAAGGACACTTAGCACAGATACGCAGTATTTT. The rearrangement joins TRBV19 to TRBJ2-3, with D possibly TRBD1 on 5 matching bases. The CDR3 extends over 14 amino acids. Trimming took off 7 bases at V and 0 bases at J, with 11 bases between the two ends. CDR1 LNHDA and CDR2 SQIVND come from the germline V gene (reference sequence).

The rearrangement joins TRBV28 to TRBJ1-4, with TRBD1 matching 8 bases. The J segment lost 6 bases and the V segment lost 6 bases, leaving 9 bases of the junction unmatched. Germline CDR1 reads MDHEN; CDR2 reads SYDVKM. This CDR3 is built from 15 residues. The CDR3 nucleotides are TGTGCCAGCAGGAGAACCGGGACAGGTGATGAAAAACTGTTTTTT. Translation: CASRRTGTGDEKLFF. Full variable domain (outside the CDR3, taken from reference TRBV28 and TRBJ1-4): DVKVTQSSRYLVKRTGEKVFLECVQDMDHENMFWYRQDPGLGLRLIYFSYDVKMKEKGDIPEGYSVSREKKERFSLILESASTNQTSMYLCASRRTGTGDEKLFFGSGTQLSVL.

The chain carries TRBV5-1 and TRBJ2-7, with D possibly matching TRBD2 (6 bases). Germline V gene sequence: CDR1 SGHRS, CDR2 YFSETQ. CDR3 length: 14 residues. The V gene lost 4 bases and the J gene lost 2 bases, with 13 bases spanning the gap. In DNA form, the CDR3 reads TGCGCCAGCAGCCGCGGGGACCGGCCCTACGAGCAGTACTTC. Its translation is CASSRGDRPYEQYF.

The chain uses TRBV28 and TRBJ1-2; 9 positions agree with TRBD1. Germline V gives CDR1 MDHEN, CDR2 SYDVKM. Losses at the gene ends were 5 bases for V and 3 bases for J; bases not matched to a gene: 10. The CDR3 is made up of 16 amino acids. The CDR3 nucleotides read TGTGCCAGCAGTCGACTGACAGGGGGTTTCGACTATGGCTACACCTTC. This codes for CASSRLTGGFDYGYTF.

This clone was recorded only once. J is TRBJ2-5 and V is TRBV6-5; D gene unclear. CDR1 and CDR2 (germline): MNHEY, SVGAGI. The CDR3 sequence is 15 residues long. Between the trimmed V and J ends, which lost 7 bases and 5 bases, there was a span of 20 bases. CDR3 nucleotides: TGTGCCAGCACTTTACGGCGGTCTGGTTGGGAGACCCAGTACTTC. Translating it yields CASTLRRSGWETQYF.

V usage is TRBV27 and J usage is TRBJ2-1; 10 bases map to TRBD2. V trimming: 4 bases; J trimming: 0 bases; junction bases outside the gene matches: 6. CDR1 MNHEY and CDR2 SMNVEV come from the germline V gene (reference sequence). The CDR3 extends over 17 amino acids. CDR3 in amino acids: CASSWTSGASSYNEQFF. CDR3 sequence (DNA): TGTGCCAGCAGTTGGACTAGCGGAGCCTCCTCCTACAATGAGCAGTTCTTC.

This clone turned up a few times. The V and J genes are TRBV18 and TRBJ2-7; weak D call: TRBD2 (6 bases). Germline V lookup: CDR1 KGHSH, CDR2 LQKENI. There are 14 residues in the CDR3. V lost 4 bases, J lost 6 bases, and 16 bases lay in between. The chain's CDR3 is CASSLGLPHLEQYF. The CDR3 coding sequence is TGTGCCAGCTCACTGGGACTCCCTCATCTCGAGCAGTACTTC.

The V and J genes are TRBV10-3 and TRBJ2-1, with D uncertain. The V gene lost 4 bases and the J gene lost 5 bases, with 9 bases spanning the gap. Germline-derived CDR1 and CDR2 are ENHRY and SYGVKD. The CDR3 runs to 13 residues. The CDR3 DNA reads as TGTGCCATCAGTGTGGTCGACAACAATGAGCAGTTCTTC. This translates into CAISVVDNNEQFF.

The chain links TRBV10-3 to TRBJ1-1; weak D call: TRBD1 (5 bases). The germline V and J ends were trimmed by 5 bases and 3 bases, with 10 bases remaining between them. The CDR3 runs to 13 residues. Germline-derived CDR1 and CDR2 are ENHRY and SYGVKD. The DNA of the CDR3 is TGTGCCATCAGTTTCCAAGGGGACACTGAAGCTTTCTTT. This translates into CAISFQGDTEAFF.

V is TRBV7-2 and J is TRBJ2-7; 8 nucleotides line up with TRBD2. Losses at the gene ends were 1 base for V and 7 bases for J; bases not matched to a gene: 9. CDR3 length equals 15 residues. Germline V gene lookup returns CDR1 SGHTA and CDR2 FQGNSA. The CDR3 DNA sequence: TGTGCCAGCAGCTTAGGTAGTCGAGCGGGAGTTGAGCAGTACTTC. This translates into CASSLGSRAGVEQYF.

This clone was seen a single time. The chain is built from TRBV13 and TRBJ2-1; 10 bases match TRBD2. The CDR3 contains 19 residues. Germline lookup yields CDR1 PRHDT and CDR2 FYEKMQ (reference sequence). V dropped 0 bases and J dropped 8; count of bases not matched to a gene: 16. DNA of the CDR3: TGTGCCAGCAGCTTAGGTATTCGAGATGACGGGCTAGCGGGAGATGAGCAGTTCTTC. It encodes CASSLGIRDDGLAGDEQFF. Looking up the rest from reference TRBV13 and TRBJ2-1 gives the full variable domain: AAGVIQSPRHLIKEKRETATLKCYPIPRHDTVYWYQQGPGQDPQFLISFYEKMQSDKGSIPDRFSAQQFSDYHSELNMSSLELGDSALYFCASSLGIRDDGLAGDEQFFGPGTRLTVL.